This TCR beta chain was identified in a study of Ad26.COV2.S vaccination and SARS-CoV-2 variants. Background on the study: In the study, Ad26.COV2.S was injected intramuscularly once, or twice 56 days apart. General study results and limits: It was reported that spike-specific CD8+ and CD4+ T cell responses were substantially broad after vaccination. Spike-specific TCR breadth ran higher among vaccine recipients than placebo recipients.

Profiled with immunoSEQ multiplex PCR; TCRdb holds only in-frame clones, not every one. The sample has about half a million clones; nearly 90% are singletons. V trimming: 2 bases; J trimming: 7 bases; junction bases outside the gene matches: 8. Looked up from germline, CDR1 is SGHTS and CDR2 is YDEGEE. CDR3 length equals 14 residues. Regarding this clone: Antigen specificity is unknown.

Treatment described: around 19 received Ad26.COV2.S at low or high dose, single or two shots; about 5 received placebo; per-sample allocation not given. The samples date from day 63 after the first vaccine or placebo injection. The chain uses TRBV5-8 and TRBJ1-1; 7 nucleotides align to TRBD1. The TCR was taken from a person between 18 and 65 years old who received the Ad26.COV2.S COVID-19 vaccine or a placebo. The sequencing here drew on peripheral blood, taken in a trial of Ad26.COV2.S vaccine versus placebo. The CDR3 here is CASSFRDRENEAFF. DNA of the CDR3: TGTGCCAGCAGCTTCCGGGACAGAGAAAATGAAGCTTTCTTT.